These T cell receptor beta chains were read from a single sample in a study of shared T cell receptors in the human thymus. Clones were read by immunoSEQ multiplex PCR, and TCRdb kept only the in-frame ones, dropping some. This table has around 340,000 clones, around 95% appearing once. What was sequenced was thymocytes. The source is a human donor. Both conserved end residues are part of each CDR3. Fields, in order: V gene, D gene, clone size, J gene, CDR3 DNA, CDR3 protein. A D gene is named only where the DNA matches it firmly. A row's size may be missing; if present it is once, few, many or a size class.

>TRBV29-1|.|.|TRBJ2-5
TGCAGCGTTGTAGGGCAGAAAGAGACCCAGTACTTC
CSVVGQKETQYF
>TRBV28|.|few|TRBJ2-7
TGTGCCAGCAGTAGAAAACAGGAGACCGACTACGAGCAGTACTTC
CASSRKQETDYEQYF
>TRBV13|TRBD2|.|TRBJ2-7
TGTGCCAGCAGCTTAGTGTCTAGCGGGCCTTACGAGCAGTACTTC
CASSLVSSGPYEQYF
>TRBV7-9|.|.|TRBJ1-4
TGTGCCAGCAGCCAAGGGGTCCATTCTTCAACTAATGAAAAACTGTTTTTT
CASSQGVHSSTNEKLFF
>TRBV27|.|once|TRBJ1-1
TGTGCCAGCAGTTTATCGGTAAACACTGAAGCTTTCTTT
CASSLSVNTEAFF
>TRBV5-1|.|.|TRBJ1-1
TGCGCCAGCAGGCGCGGGGGCCCAGGCCCTGAAGCTTTCTTT
CASRRGGPGPEAFF
>TRBV28|.|.|TRBJ1-1
TGTGCCAGCAGTAGCGGTCACACTGAAGCTTTCTTT
CASSSGHTEAFF
>TRBV6-6|.|.|TRBJ1-2
TGTGCCAGCAGCCCCGACGGGGGCCGCTATGGCTACACCTTC
CASSPDGGRYGYTF
>TRBV14|TRBD2|.|TRBJ2-7
TGTGCCAGCAGCCCCCTTAGCGGGAGAAGCGACGAGCAGTACTTC
CASSPLSGRSDEQYF
>TRBV5-1|.|.|TRBJ1-5
TGCGCCAGCAGCTCGACAGGAGGCGGTCAGCCCCAGCATTTT
CASSSTGGGQPQHF
>TRBV6-1|.|.|TRBJ1-5
TGTGCCAGCAGTGAAGCGCGGCAGACTGGGGCCTATAGCAATCAGCCCCAGCATTTT
CASSEARQTGAYSNQPQHF
>TRBV29-1|TRBD2|once|TRBJ2-7
TGCAGCGTTGACGCTAGCGGGAGTTACGAGCAGTACTTC
CSVDASGSYEQYF
>TRBV10-2|TRBD1|.|TRBJ1-2
TGCGCCGCTGGGACAGGGAACTATGGCTACACCTTC
CAAGTGNYGYTF
>TRBV10-3|.|.|TRBJ1-1
TGTGCCATCAGAGGGGACGGGGCTTGGGACACTGAAGCTTTCTTT
CAIRGDGAWDTEAFF
>TRBV25-1|.|.|TRBJ2-2
TGTGCCAGCGGTGGACAGAACACCGGGGAGCTGTTTTTT
CASGGQNTGELFF
>TRBV9|TRBD2|.|TRBJ2-3
TGTGCCAGCAGCGAGACGGGAGGGGGAGGCATGGCGCAGTATTTT
CASSETGGGGMAQYF
>TRBV2|TRBD1|.|TRBJ2-7
TGTGCCAGCAGTACCTATGGACAGGGGGCTCTCCACGAGCAGTACTTC
CASSTYGQGALHEQYF
>TRBV4-2|TRBD1|.|TRBJ1-3
TGTGCCAGCAGCCAAGAACAGTCGGTACAGGGGCCGGGAAACACCATATATTTT
CASSQEQSVQGPGNTIYF
>TRBV11-2|.|once|TRBJ1-4
TGTGCCAGCAGCTTAAGCGCCACCAGGGGACCTAATGAAAAACTGTTTTTT
CASSLSATRGPNEKLFF
>TRBV7-9|.|.|TRBJ2-7
TGTGCCAGCAGCTCCCCTCGTCGCGGCGGCTACGAGCAGTACTTC
CASSSPRRGGYEQYF
>TRBV28|.|.|TRBJ1-3
TGTGCCAGCAGTTTCCCTAGGGATGCCGACGGAAACACCATATATTTT
CASSFPRDADGNTIYF
>TRBV2|.|.|TRBJ1-2
TGTGCCAGCAGGGACCCGGCCAGAAGCTATGGCTACACCTTC
CASRDPARSYGYTF
>TRBV27|TRBD2|.|TRBJ2-2
TGTGCCAGCACCGGACTAGCGGGTTTCGCGAACACCGGGGAGCTGTTTTTT
CASTGLAGFANTGELFF
>TRBV6-1|.|.|TRBJ1-5
TGTGCCAGCAGTCCCCGGACCGTGAATCAGCCCCAGCATTTT
CASSPRTVNQPQHF
>TRBV27|.|.|TRBJ1-5
TGTGCCAGCAGTTTATCGAGGTTTCAGCCCCAGCATTTT
CASSLSRFQPQHF
>TRBV30|TRBD1|.|TRBJ2-7
TGTGCCTGGAGTGTTCGAGGGGGCGCGTACGAGCAGTACTTC
CAWSVRGGAYEQYF
>TRBV11-2|TRBD2|.|TRBJ2-5
TGTGCCAGCAGCTTAGGGGCGGGAGGCGGGGAGACCCAGTACTTC
CASSLGAGGGETQYF
>TRBV14|.|.|TRBJ2-2
TGTGCCAGCAGCCACCTCGGGGGTAGGGCTTGCACCGGGGAGCTGTTTTTT
CASSHLGGRACTGELFF
>TRBV4-2|.|.|TRBJ1-4
TGTGCCAGCAGCCAAGCAGGCCGGGGAATTGAAAAACTGTTTTTT
CASSQAGRGIEKLFF
>TRBV6-6|TRBD1|once|TRBJ1-5
TGTGCCAGCAGTATGGACAGGGGATATAGCAATCAGCCCCAGCATTTT
CASSMDRGYSNQPQHF
>TRBV4-3|.|.|TRBJ1-5
TGCGCCAGCAGCCGGGGGGTCGTAAATCAGCCCCAGCATTTT
CASSRGVVNQPQHF
>TRBV5-6|.|once|TRBJ2-1
TGTGCCAGCAGGAGCGACTTTCGACAGCACTCCTACAATGAGCAGTTCTTC
CASRSDFRQHSYNEQFF
>TRBV28|.|.|TRBJ2-5
TGTGCCAGCAGCCTAACCAGACTCTGGGAAGAGACCCAGTACTTC
CASSLTRLWEETQYF
>TRBV10-3|TRBD2|.|TRBJ2-2
TGTGCCATCAGTGATAGCCTAGCGGGAGTCCGGAACACCGGGGAGCTGTTTTTT
CAISDSLAGVRNTGELFF
>TRBV13|.|.|TRBJ2-4
TGTGCCAGCAGTTCCCCCCTTAAGCGGGACATTCAGTACTTC
CASSSPLKRDIQYF
>TRBV28|.|.|TRBJ2-1
TGTGCCAGCAGTTTGGGTAGACCGCTCTCCTACAATGAGCAGTTCTTC
CASSLGRPLSYNEQFF
>TRBV27|.|.|TRBJ2-1
TGTGCCAGCAGTTCCAACCGGGACGTAGGTAACAATGAGCAGTTCTTC
CASSSNRDVGNNEQFF
>TRBV7-2|.|.|TRBJ2-4
TGTGCCAGCAGCTTCCGGGACCGCAAAAACATTCAGTACTTC
CASSFRDRKNIQYF
>TRBV20-1|.|.|TRBJ1-6
TGCAGTGCTAGGCGTTCACCCCTCCACTTT
CSARRSPLHF
>TRBV9|TRBD2|.|TRBJ2-1
TGTGCCAGCAGCCTCCGGACTAGCGGGAAATCGTCCTACAATGAGCAGTTCTTC
CASSLRTSGKSSYNEQFF
>TRBV5-6|.|.|TRBJ1-1
TGTGCCAGCAGCTTGGGGACGGTGAACACTGAAGCTTTCTTT
CASSLGTVNTEAFF
>TRBV10-3|.|.|TRBJ2-2
TGTGCCATCAGTGCCCAGGGCGGAACCGGGGAGCTGTTTTTT
CAISAQGGTGELFF
>TRBV28|.|.|TRBJ1-5
TGTGCCAGCAGTTCTGATTGGGGGGCGAGCAATCAGCCCCAGCATTTT
CASSSDWGASNQPQHF